These 15 T cell receptor beta chains were sequenced from one sample in a study of T cells after yellow fever vaccination. From the 5' RACE reads, TCRdb called clonotypes with MiXCR, one entry per CDR3 protein. The table has hundreds of thousands of distinct CDR3 sequences, around 12% seen once. This specimen was PBMCs, taken on the day of the yellow fever booster vaccination. The source of these receptors is a man aged 25 to 45 who received the YFV17D yellow fever vaccine.

This sequence joins TRBV27 and TRBJ2-5, with D tentatively TRBD2 (5 bases). In germline, CDR1 is MNHEY, CDR2 SMNVEV (reference sequence). The V gene lost 3 bases and the J gene lost 1 base, with 12 bases spanning the gap. There are 15 residues in the CDR3. The CDR3 spells CASSFNRRTQETQYF. The CDR3 DNA sequence: TGTGCCAGCAGTTTCAACCGGAGGACCCAAGAGACCCAGTACTTC.

The chain combines TRBV7-2 with TRBJ2-1; D gene ambiguous. V gave up 5 bases and J gave up 9 bases, with 8 bases separating them. The V gene's germline CDR1 is SGHTA and CDR2 FQGNSA. This CDR3 spans 11 amino acids. The CDR3 spells CASSPYGEQFF. The CDR3, as DNA: TGTGCCAGCAGCCCCTACGGTGAGCAGTTCTTC.

This clonotype was seen more than once but under ten times. The genes are TRBV29-1 and TRBJ2-3; D call uncertain. CDR1 and CDR2 from the germline V gene are SQVTM and ANQGSEA. The CDR3 covers 18 residues. With 5 bases removed from V and 4 bases from J, the gap between germline ends came to 28 bases. The CDR3 is CSVPSIFENEIPPDTQYF. The CDR3 DNA follows: TGCAGCGTTCCAAGCATCTTCGAAAACGAGATCCCGCCAGATACGCAGTATTTT.

The CDR3 spells CANQRQYTGELFF. The CDR3 DNA follows: TGTGCTAACCAGAGACAGTACACCGGGGAGCTGTTTTTT. The chain recombines TRBV2 with TRBJ2-2, with D tentatively TRBD1 (5 bases). From germline, CDR1 is SNHLY and CDR2 FYNNEI. This CDR3 spans 13 amino acids.

The rearrangement links TRBV7-4 to TRBJ2-1; 16 nucleotides align to TRBD2. The trim removed 8 bases at V and 1 base at J, leaving 8 bases unmatched. Germline CDR1 is SGHVT and CDR2 is SQSDAQ. This CDR3 is built from 18 residues. CDR3 sequence reads: CASCPGTSGRGSYNEQFF. The CDR3 nucleotides read TGTGCCAGCTGCCCCGGGACTAGCGGGAGGGGATCCTACAATGAGCAGTTCTTC.

The rearrangement uses TRBV14 and TRBJ2-7, with unresolved D. This CDR3 comprises 13 residues. Germline assignment: CDR1 SGHDN and CDR2 FVKESK. Trimming took 3 bases from V and 2 from J, leaving 8 bases between them. The DNA of the CDR3 is TGTGCCAGCAGCCAGCACGTGACCTACGAGCAGTACTTC. This encodes CASSQHVTYEQYF.

The V call is TRBV12-3 or TRBV12-4, the J call TRBJ2-3; D is undetermined. V lost 5 bases and J 4 bases, leaving 10 bases between the germline ends. The CDR3 is 13 residues long. The CDR3 region is CASSTGSSDTQYF. Written as DNA, the CDR3 is TGTGCCAGCAGTACCGGGTCATCAGATACGCAGTATTTT.

V usage is TRBV29-1 and J usage is TRBJ2-5; D possibly matches TRBD1 or TRBD2 (5 bases each). The ends were cut back, 0 bases at V and 6 bases at J, with 8 bases in the middle. Germline values: CDR1 SQVTM, CDR2 ANQGSEA. The CDR3 totals 12 residues. The CDR3: CSVEDREKTQYF. In DNA, the CDR3 is TGCAGCGTTGAAGACAGGGAGAAGACCCAGTACTTC.

The chain carries TRBV5-4 and TRBJ2-3; 14 positions agree with TRBD2. CDR1 is SGHNT and CDR2 is YYREEE in the germline V gene (reference sequence). This CDR3 comprises 18 residues. V lost 4 bases and J lost 5; bases outside the gene matches: 12. CDR3 nucleotide sequence: TGTGCCAGCAGCGCCGGGACTAGCGGGAGATGGAGAGGAGATACGCAGTATTTT. It yields the protein CASSAGTSGRWRGDTQYF.

This clonotype was counted ten times or more. V is TRBV20-1 and J is TRBJ2-1, with 8 nucleotides matching TRBD2. The V gene end was trimmed by 6 bases and the J gene end by 12 bases; junction bases not matched to a gene: 10. CDR1 and CDR2 from the germline V gene are DFQATT and SNEGSKA (reference sequence). The length of the CDR3 is 12 residues. CDR3 loop: CSAPLGRDRQFF. The CDR3 bases are TGCAGTGCCCCGCTCGGGAGGGATCGGCAGTTCTTC.

The J gene is TRBJ2-1, the V gene TRBV14, with TRBD2 matching 7 bases. The V segment lost 0 bases and the J segment 12 bases; nucleotides outside the gene matches: 5. This CDR3 contains 13 residues. The germline V gene has CDR1 SGHDN and CDR2 FVKESK. The CDR3 region is CASSQDLIAGQFF. Here the CDR3 DNA reads TGTGCCAGCAGCCAAGATTTGATAGCGGGGCAGTTCTTC.

The J gene is TRBJ2-7, the V gene TRBV23-1; tentative D call: TRBD2 (5 bases). TRBV23-1 is noted as an ORF with a role that remains uncertain. V gave up 8 bases and J gave up 11 bases, with 16 bases separating them. There are 11 residues in the CDR3. The CDR3 loop is CASVASPSEYF. CDR3 in DNA: TGCGCCAGCGTAGCGAGTCCATCGGAGTACTTC.

CDR3: CASSEDRVYIQYF. The CDR3 region has the DNA TGTGCCAGCAGTGAGGACAGGGTTTACATTCAGTACTTC. The chain has TRBV2 and TRBJ2-4, with 8 nucleotides matching TRBD1. Trimming removed 3 bases from V and 8 bases from J; junction bases left unmatched: 3. This CDR3 has 13 residues. CDR1 SNHLY and CDR2 FYNNEI come from the germline V gene. The variable domain in full, completed from reference TRBV2 and TRBJ2-4, reads EPEVTQTPSHQVTQMGQEVILRCVPISNHLYFYWYRQILGQKVEFLVSFYNNEISEKSEIFDDQFSVERPDGSNFTLKIRSTKLEDSAMYFCASSEDRVYIQYFGAGTRLSVL.

This clonotype was counted many times. The chain uses TRBV5-1 and TRBJ2-7; 10 positions match TRBD1. V shed 4 bases and J 3 bases; nucleotides not matched to a gene: 4. The CDR3 length is 14 residues. Per the germline V gene, CDR1 is SGHRS and CDR2 is YFSETQ. The CDR3 DNA reads as TGCGCCAGCAGCCTCGGACAGGGGGACTACGAGCAGTACTTC. This sequence encodes CASSLGQGDYEQYF. Using reference TRBV5-1 and TRBJ2-7 for the parts outside the CDR3, the full variable domain is KAGVTQTPRYLIKTRGQQVTLSCSPISGHRSVSWYQQTPGQGLQFLFEYFSETQRNKGNFPGRFSGRQFSNSRSEMNVSTLELGDSALYLCASSLGQGDYEQYFGPGTRLTVT.

This clonotype was detected only a few times. The chain joins TRBV3-1 to TRBJ2-1, with 10 bases aligning to TRBD2. V was pared by 4 bases and J by 5 bases, with 11 bases of the junction left unmatched. The CDR3 extends over 17 amino acids. CDR1 and CDR2 from the germline V gene are LGHDT and YNNKEL (reference sequence). The DNA of the CDR3 is TGTGCCAGCAGCCGGATGGTAGCGGGAGGTGGCAACAATGAGCAGTTCTTC. Protein product: CASSRMVAGGGNNEQFF.